The 25 T cell receptor beta chains given below trace back to one sample, sequenced in a study of blood T cell repertoires in COVID-19. The protocol was immunoSEQ multiplex PCR, while the TCRdb copy is restricted to in-frame clones and leaves out a portion. The sample yields 190,000 or so clones, just under 90% seen once. Sequencing input: peripheral blood. The origin of the receptors is a man in his sixties who had recovered from COVID-19.

The V call is TRBV6-5, the J call TRBJ2-7; D remains unclear. Trimming pared 11 bases from V and 2 bases from J, leaving 16 bases between. Germline CDR1 is MNHEY and CDR2 is SVGAGI. The CDR3 loop spans 13 amino acids. The CDR3 DNA sequence: TGTGCCCGCCTGCCCGGGTTGCCCTACGAGCAGTACTTC. This gives the protein CARLPGLPYEQYF.

The chain carries TRBV2 and TRBJ2-7; 9 bases align to TRBD2. This CDR3 contains 15 residues. Germline CDR1 reads SNHLY; CDR2 reads FYNNEI. The ends lost 6 bases at V and 2 bases at J; junction bases unmatched: 8. The CDR3 sequence is CASSAGAGGPYEQYF. The CDR3 bases are TGTGCCAGCAGCGCCGGAGCGGGGGGCCCCTACGAGCAGTACTTC.

This chain uses TRBV18 with TRBJ1-1, with D possibly matching TRBD1 (6 bases). Germline CDR1 is KGHSH and CDR2 is LQKENI. The CDR3 contains 13 residues. Trimming left V 6 bases short and J 6 bases short, with 14 bases between. CDR3 in amino acids: CASSLSGQPEAFF. The CDR3 DNA sequence: TGTGCCAGCTCCCTCTCGGGACAACCTGAAGCTTTCTTT.

This chain joins TRBV19 and TRBJ2-1, with 10 bases fitting TRBD2. After removal of 5 bases from V and 2 bases from J, the junction contained 3 bases not matched to a gene. CDR1 is LNHDA, CDR2 SQIVND, per germline (reference sequence). The CDR3 runs 15 residues. The chain's CDR3 is CASSGGLAPYNEQFF. CDR3 DNA sequence: TGTGCCAGTAGTGGGGGACTAGCGCCCTACAATGAGCAGTTCTTC.

V and J are TRBV11-1 and TRBJ2-7, with 9 bases aligning to TRBD1. The V gene's germline CDR1 is SGHAT and CDR2 FQDESV (reference sequence). The CDR3 is 12 residues long. V gave up 7 bases and J gave up 5 bases; unmatched junction bases: 3. The CDR3 region is CASMDRGNEQYF. In DNA form, the CDR3 reads TGTGCCAGCATGGACAGGGGAAACGAGCAGTACTTC.

The chain recombines TRBV6-6 with TRBJ1-5, with a weak D call TRBD1 (6 bases). The CDR3 has 14 amino acids. V shed 6 bases and J shed 1 base, with 10 bases lying between them. Germline CDR1 is MNHNY and CDR2 is SVGAGI (reference sequence). CDR3 DNA sequence: TGTGCCAGCAGCCGGGACAAGAGCAATCAGCCCCAGCATTTT. Translation gives CASSRDKSNQPQHF.

This clone turned up a few times. The rearrangement links TRBV28 to TRBJ1-5; D not certain. Deletions cut 6 bases from V and 5 bases from J, with 8 bases between. Germline V gene lookup returns CDR1 MDHEN and CDR2 SYDVKM. The CDR3 contains 12 residues. The CDR3 DNA is TGTGCCAGCAGCCTAACCCATCAGCCCCAGCATTTT. This codes for CASSLTHQPQHF.

This clone was counted once. The genes are TRBV12-3 or TRBV12-4 and TRBJ1-2; D not resolved. V was cut by 3 bases and J by 8 bases, with 10 bases left in between. This CDR3 region has 12 residues. The CDR3 is CASSLRASGYTF. CDR3 DNA: TGTGCCAGCAGTTTGCGGGCATCCGGCTACACCTTC.

The chain joins TRBV5-1 to TRBJ2-5; 7 nucleotides align to TRBD1. The CDR3 length is 14 residues. Germline lookup yields CDR1 SGHRS and CDR2 YFSETQ. After removal of 4 bases from V and 2 bases from J, the junction contained 5 bases not matched to a gene. CDR3 nucleotides: TGCGCCAGCAGCCTGGGACAGAATCAAGAGACCCAGTACTTC. It yields the protein CASSLGQNQETQYF.

The CDR3 loop reads CASSPPEAGELFF. The CDR3 DNA sequence: TGTGCCAGCTCACCCCCCGAGGCCGGGGAGCTGTTTTTT. V usage is TRBV18 and J usage is TRBJ2-2; D is uncertain. The length of the CDR3 is 13 residues. The germline V gene has CDR1 KGHSH and CDR2 LQKENI. Trimming cost V 3 bases and J 6 bases, with 8 bases left between them.

The chain links TRBV12-5 to TRBJ1-5, with 7 bases that match TRBD1. The CDR3 runs 14 residues. Trimming took 5 bases from V and 5 from J; bases not matched to a gene: 6. Germline V gene sequence: CDR1 LGHNT, CDR2 FRNRAP. CDR3 protein: CASGPGTDHQPQHF. As DNA, the CDR3 is TGTGCTAGTGGTCCCGGGACAGATCATCAGCCCCAGCATTTT.

This chain uses TRBV5-1 with TRBJ2-5; possible D gene TRBD1, 5 bases. Trimming left V 2 bases short and J 3 bases short, with 14 bases between. The CDR3 is 15 residues long. Germline V lookup: CDR1 SGHRS, CDR2 YFSETQ. CDR3 sequence reads: CASSFQGPWEETQYF. Here the CDR3 DNA reads TGCGCCAGCAGCTTCCAGGGCCCGTGGGAAGAGACCCAGTACTTC. Complete variable domain (other parts from reference TRBV5-1 and TRBJ2-5): KAGVTQTPRYLIKTRGQQVTLSCSPISGHRSVSWYQQTPGQGLQFLFEYFSETQRNKGNFPGRFSGRQFSNSRSEMNVSTLELGDSALYLCASSFQGPWEETQYFGPGTRLLVL.

The table lists this clone with a count of one. The chain uses TRBV4-2 and TRBJ2-3, with D tentatively TRBD2 (6 bases). Germline CDR1 LGHNA, CDR2 YNFKEQ. The CDR3 covers 17 residues. Between the trimmed V and J ends, which lost 0 bases and 1 base, there was a span of 14 bases. The CDR3 DNA is TGTGCCAGCAGCCAAGAGGATCGGGAGTGGGGCACAGATACGCAGTATTTT. This encodes CASSQEDREWGTDTQYF.

J is TRBJ2-3 and V is TRBV6-5; maybe TRBD2 (5 bases). V lost 6 bases and J 6 bases, leaving 16 bases between the germline ends. Germline assignment: CDR1 MNHEY and CDR2 SVGAGI. This CDR3 contains 14 residues. The CDR3 is CASRRLQNKDTQYF. The CDR3 bases are TGTGCCAGCAGGCGACTACAAAACAAGGATACGCAGTATTTT.

V gene TRBV7-9 combines with J gene TRBJ2-7; D ambiguous. Trimming cost V 2 bases and J 2 bases, with 7 bases left between them. Germline assignment: CDR1 SEHNR and CDR2 FQNEAQ (reference sequence). The CDR3 contains 13 residues. The CDR3 loop reads CASSLHGAYEQYF. CDR3 DNA: TGTGCCAGCAGCTTACACGGAGCCTACGAGCAGTACTTC.

About this clone itself: An end of the junction differs from the germline gene, which may be a read error. V gene TRBV12-3 or TRBV12-4 combines with J gene TRBJ1-1; TRBD1 matches at 11 bases. The CDR3 consists of 11 residues. CDR3 in DNA: TGTGCCAGCAGCCGCGGACAGGGGGCTATCTTT. Encoded protein: CASSRGQGAIF.

This clone was observed a single time. This chain connects TRBV5-1 to TRBJ1-1, with TRBD1 identical over 8 bases. The CDR3 is made up of 14 amino acids. Trimming cost V 3 bases and J 1 base; bases outside gene matches: 2. Germline V CDR1 and CDR2: SGHRS, YFSETQ. CDR3 DNA sequence: TGCGCCAGCAGCTGGACAGGGACGAACACTGAAGCTTTCTTT. Its translation is CASSWTGTNTEAFF. The variable domain in full, with the rest retrieved from reference TRBV5-1 and TRBJ1-1, is KAGVTQTPRYLIKTRGQQVTLSCSPISGHRSVSWYQQTPGQGLQFLFEYFSETQRNKGNFPGRFSGRQFSNSRSEMNVSTLELGDSALYLCASSWTGTNTEAFFGQGTRLTVV.

J is TRBJ2-1 and V is TRBV6-5, with 9 nucleotides matching TRBD1. CDR1 and CDR2 from the germline V gene are MNHEY and SVGAGI. This CDR3 has 16 residues. V was clipped by 1 base and J by 9 bases; unmatched bases: 10. CDR3 nucleotide sequence: TGTGCCAGCAGTTACTGGAGGGGGACAGGGCTGACTGAGCAGTTCTTC. It codes for CASSYWRGTGLTEQFF.

The chain couples TRBV15 to TRBJ2-5, with a tentative D call TRBD1 (6 bases). Germline assignment: CDR1 LNHNV and CDR2 YYDKDF (reference sequence). This CDR3 region has 14 residues. V was shortened by 0 bases and J by 5 bases, with 10 bases between the two germline ends. CDR3 DNA: TGTGCCACCAGCAGAGAAGGGGGTCGGGAGACCCAGTACTTC. It is translated as CATSREGGRETQYF.

The V and J genes are TRBV7-6 and TRBJ1-4; TRBD1 matches at 10 bases. This CDR3 has 19 amino acids. The ends lost 1 base at V and 2 bases at J; junction bases unmatched: 10. Germline V gene lookup returns CDR1 SGHVS and CDR2 FNYEAQ. CDR3 DNA sequence: TGTGCCAGCAGCTTAGGCCTCCCGGACAGGGGGTCCACTAATGAAAAACTGTTTTTT. It yields the protein CASSLGLPDRGSTNEKLFF.

This rearrangement joins TRBV7-2 to TRBJ2-7; TRBD1 agrees at 8 bases. The junction had 9 bases not matched to a gene; V was cut back by 8 bases and J by 6 bases. The V gene's germline CDR1 is SGHTA and CDR2 FQGNSA. This CDR3 spans 13 amino acids. CDR3 coding DNA: TGTGCCAGCGAGGTGGCAGGGGGCACCGAGCAGTACTTC. Protein: CASEVAGGTEQYF.

V and J are TRBV5-4 and TRBJ1-5; D gene uncertain. The CDR3 contains 15 residues. Trimming took off 0 bases at V and 2 bases at J, with 9 bases between the two ends. Germline lookup yields CDR1 SGHNT and CDR2 YYREEE (reference sequence). CDR3 in DNA: TGTGCCAGCAGCTTGGGGGTTAGCGGCAATCAGCCCCAGCATTTT. Translation: CASSLGVSGNQPQHF.

J is TRBJ1-1 and V is TRBV6-5; D gene uncertain. Trimming left V 7 bases short and J 5 bases short, with 17 bases between. The CDR3 length is 14 residues. Germline V CDR1 and CDR2: MNHEY, SVGAGI. Here the CDR3 reads CASKIQLMITEAFF. The CDR3 coding sequence is TGTGCCAGCAAAATACAGCTCATGATTACTGAAGCTTTCTTT.

The gene calls are TRBV9 and TRBJ1-1, with 8 nucleotides matching TRBD1. Germline values: CDR1 SGDLS, CDR2 YYNGEE. The CDR3 totals 14 residues. V lost 0 bases and J lost 3; bases outside the gene matches: 1. The CDR3 DNA follows: TGTGCCAGCAGCGTAGGGACAGGGTACACTGAAGCTTTCTTT. It is translated as CASSVGTGYTEAFF.

This clone appeared a single time. The rearrangement links TRBV6-2 or TRBV6-3 to TRBJ2-3; the D gene is possibly TRBD2 (6 bases). Germline loops: CDR1 MNHEY, CDR2 SVGEGT. V was clipped by 2 bases and J by 0 bases, with 12 bases between them. The CDR3 runs 16 residues. The CDR3: CASSYVGTRSTDTQYF. The CDR3, as DNA: TGTGCCAGCAGTTACGTCGGGACTCGTAGCACAGATACGCAGTATTTT.